The 12 T cell receptor beta chains below were found in one sample sequenced in a study of kidney transplant recipient with SARS-CoV-2 infection. TCRdb reprocessed the reads with MiXCR, giving one entry per CDR3 protein. In the table there are approximately 240,000 distinct CDR3 sequences, less than 35% of which are singletons. Sequences were derived from a blood sample, sampled at baseline and around day 110 from a kidney transplant recipient. These receptors all stem from a young adult male patient who had COVID-19 and was a kidney transplant recipient. Some of the T cells might come from the graft donor.

The table lists this clonotype with a few counts. The genes are TRBV21-1 and TRBJ2-3. TRBV21-1 is a listed pseudogene. The CDR3 runs 17 residues. As DNA, the CDR3 is TGTGCCAGCAGATTAATCATAGCTACAGTCATGCAAGATACGCAGTATTTT. Its translation: CASRLIIATVMQDTQYF.

This clonotype was counted many times. The chain is built from TRBV28 and TRBJ1-3, with 7 bases that match TRBD1. The CDR3 consists of 18 residues. The V gene end was trimmed by 2 bases and the J gene end by 2 bases; junction bases not matched to a gene: 12. Germline-derived CDR1 and CDR2 are MDHEN and SYDVKM. For the CDR3, the DNA is TGTGCCAGCAGTTTAGGGTTCCCAGGGGGAGTAGCTGGAAACACCATATATTTT. Translating it yields CASSLGFPGGVAGNTIYF. The full variable domain, with the rest looked up from reference TRBV28 and TRBJ1-3, is DVKVTQSSRYLVKRTGEKVFLECVQDMDHENMFWYRQDPGLGLRLIYFSYDVKMKEKGDIPEGYSVSREKKERFSLILESASTNQTSMYLCASSLGFPGGVAGNTIYFGEGSWLTVV.

This clonotype was seen at least ten times. Its ends do not fully match the called genes, so a read error is possible. The rearrangement links TRBV15 to TRBJ1-2, with D hard to call. CDR1 and CDR2 from the germline V gene are LNHNV and YYDKDF (reference sequence). The CDR3 extends over 13 amino acids. In DNA form, the CDR3 reads TGTGCCACCAACAGAGATCAAAGATATGGCTACACCTTC. This codes for CATNRDQRYGYTF. Complete variable domain (other parts from reference TRBV15 and TRBJ1-2): DAMVIQNPRYQVTQFGKPVTLSCSQTLNHNVMYWYQQKSSQAPKLLFHYYDKDFNNEADTPDNFQSRRPNTSFCFLDIRSPGLGDTAMYLCATNRDQRYGYTFGSGTRLTVV.

In its sample, this clonotype was seen once. The chain recombines TRBV20-1 with TRBJ2-6, with no clear D. The end of the DNA fits TRBJ2-1 better, so the J call may be wrong. The CDR3 runs 14 residues. CDR1 is DFQATT and CDR2 is SNEGSKA in the germline V gene (reference sequence). CDR3 in DNA: TGCGGTGTACCCCTCCGAGTGAGTGGGAATGAGCAGTTCTTC. This encodes CGVPLRVSGNEQFF.

In regard to this clonotype: A much larger clone sits a single nucleotide away, making a read error possible. This chain links TRBV11-2 with TRBJ2-2, with 7 positions matching TRBD1. CDR3 length: 14 amino acids. CDR1 is SGHAT and CDR2 is FQNNGV in the germline V gene. Here the CDR3 reads CASSYTGDTRELFF. CDR3 DNA sequence: TGTGCCAGCAGCTACACAGGGGACACCAGGGAGCTGTTTTTT.

This clonotype was recorded at least ten times. V usage is TRBV5-6 and J usage is TRBJ2-7; 8 nucleotides line up with TRBD2. V lost 0 bases to trimming and J lost 9 bases; unmatched junction nucleotides: 14. Germline V gene sequence: CDR1 SGHDT, CDR2 YYEEEE. The CDR3 spans 16 residues. CDR3 sequence reads: CASSLAHSGGLEGQYF. The CDR3 DNA follows: TGTGCCAGCAGCTTGGCGCACAGCGGGGGCCTTGAGGGGCAGTACTTC.

This clonotype was observed at least ten times. The chain carries TRBV7-2 and TRBJ1-2, with D unclear. V gave up 2 bases and J gave up 0 bases, with 7 bases separating them. The length of the CDR3 is 14 residues. The V gene's germline CDR1 is SGHTA and CDR2 FQGNSA. CDR3 in amino acids: CASSLSAANYGYTF. The CDR3 region has the DNA TGTGCCAGCAGCTTATCGGCGGCTAACTATGGCTACACCTTC.

This clonotype is a singleton in its sample. A much bigger clone sits one base away, suggesting this may be a read error. The chain recombines TRBV21-1 with TRBJ2-3; the table assigns TRBD2, which was not confirmed against the DNA. TRBV21-1 constitutes a pseudogene. The CDR3 is 17 residues long. The CDR3 reads CASSGTLATVMQGTQYF. CDR3 DNA: TGTGCCAGCAGTGGCACCCTAGCTACAGTCATGCAAGGTACGCAGTATTTT.

This clonotype has ten or more counts. The V and J genes are TRBV28 and TRBJ2-1; 8 bases are a match to TRBD2. The CDR3 has 15 amino acids. J was trimmed by 2 bases and V by 4 bases; bases with no gene match: 4. Looked up from germline, CDR1 is MDHEN and CDR2 is SYDVKM. The CDR3 nucleotides read TGTGCCAGCAGTTATAGCGGGACTACCTACAATGAGCAGTTCTTC. Translated, it gives CASSYSGTTYNEQFF.

This clonotype was counted many times. The chain recombines TRBV7-9 with TRBJ2-1, with 7 bases that match TRBD1. Germline CDR1 SEHNR, CDR2 FQNEAQ (reference sequence). This CDR3 region has 15 residues. J was trimmed by 6 bases and V by 4 bases; bases with no gene match: 9. The CDR3 sequence: CASSSGQASGNEQFF. The CDR3, as DNA: TGTGCCAGCAGCTCCGGACAGGCTAGTGGCAATGAGCAGTTCTTC.

With regard to this clonotype: This sequence may be a read error, since a much larger clone differs from it by one base. This sequence joins TRBV6-5 and TRBJ1-2; D remains unclear. V was pared by 4 bases and J by 1 base, with 7 bases between. Germline CDR1 reads MNHEY; CDR2 reads SVGAGI. The CDR3 is 13 amino acids. The CDR3 protein is CASSSVRNYGYTF. The CDR3 coding sequence is TGTGCCAGCAGTTCGGTCCGTAACTATGGCTACACCTTC.

This clonotype was seen repeatedly, ten times or more. The chain links TRBV20-1 to TRBJ1-1; D may be TRBD1 (5 bases). The germline V gene encodes CDR1 DFQATT and CDR2 SNEGSKA (reference sequence). Trimming removed 0 bases from V and 3 bases from J, with 20 bases in between. CDR3 length: 17 amino acids. CDR3 in amino acids: CSARDLLKWGRDTEAFF. The CDR3 nucleotides are TGCAGTGCTAGAGATCTTCTTAAATGGGGCAGGGACACTGAAGCTTTCTTT.